This paragraph reports one T cell receptor (beta chain). This record belongs to a study of blood T cell repertoires in COVID-19. Study information: Sources were T cells, B-cell-depleted T cells, or PBMCs; the material itself was cDNA or gDNA.

Original processing notes: Estimation of nucleated cell counts relied on the amplification of reference gene primers. Assay used: immunoSEQ multiplex PCR; TCRdb lists only in-frame clones, some missing. That table furnishes V, J and clone size, whereas the DNA furnished D and trimming. The repertoire holds a few hundred thousand clones, roughly 80% seen once, with 3.5% to 5.5% in the top ten. This CDR3 spans 14 amino acids. V lost 3 bases to trimming and J lost 5 bases, with 14 bases between them. CDR1 is KGHSH, CDR2 LQKENI, per germline. Sequencing was performed on peripheral blood. This clonotype was sampled from a man aged 55 to 70 who had recovered from COVID-19. J is TRBJ2-7 and V is TRBV18; D perhaps matches TRBD1 (5 bases). This CDR3 reads CASSPDKVSHEQYF. CDR3 DNA sequence: TGTGCCAGCTCACCGGACAAGGTCAGCCACGAGCAGTACTTC. Full variable domain (outside the CDR3, taken from reference TRBV18 and TRBJ2-7): NAGVMQNPRHLVRRRGQEARLRCSPMKGHSHVYWYRQLPEEGLKFMVYLQKENIIDESGMPKERFSAEFPKEGPSILRIQQVVRGDSAAYFCASSPDKVSHEQYFGPGTRLTVT.